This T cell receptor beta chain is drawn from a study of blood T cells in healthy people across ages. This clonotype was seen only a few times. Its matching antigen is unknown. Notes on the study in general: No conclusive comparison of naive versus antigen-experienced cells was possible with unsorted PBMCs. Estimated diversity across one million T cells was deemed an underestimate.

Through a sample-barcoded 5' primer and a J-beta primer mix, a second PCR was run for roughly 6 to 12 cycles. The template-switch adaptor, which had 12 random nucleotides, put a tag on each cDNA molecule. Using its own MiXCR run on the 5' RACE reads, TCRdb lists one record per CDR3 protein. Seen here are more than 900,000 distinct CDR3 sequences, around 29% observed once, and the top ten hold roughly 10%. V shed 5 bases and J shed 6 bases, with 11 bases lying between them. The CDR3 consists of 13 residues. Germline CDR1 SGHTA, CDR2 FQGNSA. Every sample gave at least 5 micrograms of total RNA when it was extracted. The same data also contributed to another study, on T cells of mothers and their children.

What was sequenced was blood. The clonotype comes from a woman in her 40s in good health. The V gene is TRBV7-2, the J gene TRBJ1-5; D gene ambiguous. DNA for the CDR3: TGTGCCAGCAGCGGGCTCGTGAGTCAGCCCCAGCATTTT. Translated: CASSGLVSQPQHF.